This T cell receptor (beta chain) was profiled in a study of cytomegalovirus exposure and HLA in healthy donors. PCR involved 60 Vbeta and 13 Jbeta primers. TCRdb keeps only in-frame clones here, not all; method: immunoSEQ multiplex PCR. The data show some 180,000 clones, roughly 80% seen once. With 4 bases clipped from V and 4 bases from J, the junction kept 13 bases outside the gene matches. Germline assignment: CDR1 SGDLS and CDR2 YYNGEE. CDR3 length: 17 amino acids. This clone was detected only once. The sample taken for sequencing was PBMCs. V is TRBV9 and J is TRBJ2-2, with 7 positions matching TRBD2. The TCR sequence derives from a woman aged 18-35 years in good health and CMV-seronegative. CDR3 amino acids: CASSLGEGYVGTGELFF. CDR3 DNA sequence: TGTGCCAGCAGCTTGGGGGAGGGCTACGTAGGCACCGGGGAGCTGTTTTTT.